A single sample gave rise to the 23 T cell receptor beta chains below, sequenced in a study of blood T cell repertoires in COVID-19. Sequencing used immunoSEQ multiplex PCR; TCRdb keeps in-frame clones, though not all of them. The sample records fewer than 200,000 clones, 82% being singletons. The sample was PBMCs or T cells enriched from blood (not recorded which). The origin of the receptors is a woman aged 55-70 years with acute COVID-19.

This chain joins TRBV18 and TRBJ2-7; TRBD2 is a possible D gene (6 bases). There are 12 residues in the CDR3. Germline assignment: CDR1 KGHSH and CDR2 LQKENI. The V and J ends lost 6 bases and 5 bases respectively, with 11 bases between them. CDR3 in amino acids: CASSMGGDEQYV. DNA of the CDR3: TGTGCCAGCTCGATGGGCGGGGACGAGCAGTACGTC.

The chain recombines TRBV19 with TRBJ1-2; D is unclear. CDR1 and CDR2 (germline): LNHDA, SQIVND (reference sequence). Trimming took 9 bases from V and 4 from J, leaving 15 bases between them. The CDR3 has 13 amino acids. CDR3 sequence (DNA): TGTGCCAGCCGAAAGGGAGGGCGCTATGGCTACACCTTC. The encoded protein is CASRKGGRYGYTF.

The rearrangement uses TRBV30 and TRBJ1-1; 8 bases map to TRBD1. There are 13 residues in the CDR3. In germline, CDR1 is GTSNPN, CDR2 SVGIG (reference sequence). J lost 5 bases, V lost 5 bases, and 7 bases had no gene match. The CDR3 coding sequence is TGTGCCTGGGACAGGGGAGGACGAACTGAAGCTTTCTTT. The encoded protein is CAWDRGGRTEAFF.

V gene TRBV7-6 combines with J gene TRBJ2-2, with 7 bases fitting TRBD2. Germline CDR1 and CDR2: SGHVS and FNYEAQ. The CDR3 extends over 16 amino acids. The V gene end was trimmed by 5 bases and the J gene end by 6 bases; junction bases not matched to a gene: 12. The CDR3 loop reads CASSPPGRAISGELFF. The CDR3 DNA reads as TGTGCCAGCAGCCCTCCTGGGAGGGCCATCTCCGGGGAGCTGTTTTTT.

The rearrangement uses TRBV25-1 and TRBJ1-1, with D unresolved. There are 11 residues in the CDR3. V was trimmed by 7 bases and J by 1 base, leaving 4 bases between them. Germline V CDR1 and CDR2: MGHDK, SYGVNS. In nucleotides, the CDR3 is TGTGCCAGCACCCAGAACACTGAAGCTTTCTTT. The encoded protein is CASTQNTEAFF.

The rearrangement joins TRBV7-9 to TRBJ2-7; 10 bases map to TRBD1. Germline V CDR1 and CDR2: SEHNR, FQNEAQ (reference sequence). This CDR3 is built from 15 residues. J was trimmed by 4 bases and V by 5 bases; bases with no gene match: 8. The CDR3 here is CASSDPGTGEYEQYF. The CDR3 DNA reads as TGTGCCAGCAGCGACCCCGGGACAGGGGAATACGAGCAGTACTTC.

The rearrangement uses TRBV19 and TRBJ2-7; D unclear. Germline loops: CDR1 LNHDA, CDR2 SQIVND (reference sequence). Between the trimmed V and J ends, which lost 5 bases and 0 bases, there was a span of 20 bases. This CDR3 contains 17 residues. The chain's CDR3 is CASSAPPKVGHSYEQYF. The CDR3 nucleotides are TGTGCCAGTAGTGCCCCCCCCAAGGTGGGCCACTCCTACGAGCAGTACTTC.

The rearrangement uses TRBV24-1 and TRBJ1-2, with D uncertain. V gave up 4 bases and J gave up 5 bases, with 10 bases separating them. CDR3 length equals 13 residues. The germline V gene has CDR1 KGHDR and CDR2 SFDVKD. Here the CDR3 reads CATSDRTEYGYTF. CDR3 DNA sequence: TGTGCCACCAGTGACAGAACAGAGTATGGCTACACCTTC.

The chain combines TRBV7-8 with TRBJ1-6, with TRBD1 as a possible D gene (6 bases). V was clipped by 4 bases and J by 0 bases, with 13 bases between them. Per germline, CDR1 SGHVS and CDR2 FQNEAQ. The CDR3 is 17 residues long. The CDR3: CASSSPRGSSYNSPLHF. CDR3 sequence (DNA): TGTGCCAGCAGCTCCCCAAGGGGGAGCTCCTATAATTCACCCCTCCACTTT.

V usage is TRBV3-1 (or the pseudogene TRBV3-2) and J usage is TRBJ2-7; 8 bases are shared with TRBD2. The V gene end was trimmed by 0 bases and the J gene end by 7 bases; junction bases not matched to a gene: 11. CDR3 length: 16 amino acids. CDR1 is LGHDT, CDR2 YNNKEL, per germline (reference sequence). The CDR3 DNA sequence: TGTGCCAGCAGCCAAGATAATGCGAGACTAGCGAGAGAGCAGTACGTC. Amino acid sequence: CASSQDNARLAREQYV.

The gene calls are TRBV4-2 and TRBJ2-5; D might be TRBD1 (6 bases). Germline CDR1 reads LGHNA; CDR2 reads YNFKEQ. Trimming shortened V by 2 bases and J by 5 bases, and 12 bases separated the two germline ends. The CDR3 contains 14 residues. This CDR3 reads CASSQRGSRETQYF. For the CDR3, the DNA is TGTGCCAGCAGCCAAAGGGGGAGCCGCGAGACCCAGTACTTC.

This chain links TRBV7-6 with TRBJ1-3; 7 nucleotides match TRBD1. The ends lost 6 bases at V and 0 bases at J; junction bases unmatched: 17. The CDR3 covers 19 residues. Germline CDR1 and CDR2: SGHVS and FNYEAQ. CDR3 protein: CASSSTPGGLSNSGNTIYF. CDR3 sequence (DNA): TGTGCCAGCAGTAGTACCCCAGGGGGACTGAGTAACTCTGGAAACACCATATATTTT. Drawing the rest from reference TRBV7-6 and TRBJ1-3, the complete variable domain is GAGVSQSPRYKVTKRGQDVALRCDPISGHVSLYWYRQALGQGPEFLTYFNYEAQQDKSGLPNDRFSAERPEGSISTLTIQRTEQRDSAMYRCASSSTPGGLSNSGNTIYFGEGSWLTVV.

The V and J genes are TRBV9 and TRBJ1-1; 10 nucleotides agree with TRBD1. Germline-derived CDR1 and CDR2 are SGDLS and YYNGEE. The CDR3 contains 14 residues. Germline trimming cut 4 bases from V and 6 bases from J; bases unmatched to any gene: 6. CDR3 nucleotide sequence: TGTGCCAGCAGCACGGGACAGGGGCTTTCTGAAGCTTTCTTT. It specifies CASSTGQGLSEAFF.

The genes are TRBV7-2 and TRBJ1-6; TRBD1 agrees at 9 bases. This CDR3 has 19 residues. Trimming took 4 bases from V and 0 from J; bases not matched to a gene: 10. Germline V gene lookup returns CDR1 SGHTA and CDR2 FQGNSA. CDR3 region: CASSSPAGQGNSYNSPLHF. The CDR3 DNA reads as TGTGCCAGCAGCTCGCCAGCCGGACAGGGGAACTCCTATAATTCACCCCTCCACTTT.

The V and J genes are TRBV12-3 or TRBV12-4 and TRBJ2-1, with D tentatively TRBD1 (6 bases). The CDR3 is 13 residues long. The V gene lost 7 bases and the J gene lost 3 bases, with 10 bases spanning the gap. CDR3 protein: CASTGQNYNEQFF. For the CDR3, the DNA is TGTGCCAGCACGGGACAAAACTACAATGAGCAGTTCTTC.

This clone was seen a few times. The V gene is TRBV19, the J gene TRBJ1-3, with D hard to call. The length of the CDR3 is 17 residues. The V gene's germline CDR1 is LNHDA and CDR2 SQIVND (reference sequence). The V end lost 3 bases, the J end lost 0 bases, and 15 bases lay between the germline ends. This CDR3 reads CASSMSPDTLSGNTIYF. In DNA, the CDR3 is TGTGCCAGTAGTATGTCCCCCGACACACTCTCTGGAAACACCATATATTTT.

The chain combines TRBV7-2 with TRBJ2-5; 12 bases agree with TRBD2. This CDR3 is 16 amino acids long. V dropped 5 bases and J dropped 3; count of bases not matched to a gene: 7. Germline lookup yields CDR1 SGHTA and CDR2 FQGNSA. The DNA for the CDR3 is TGTGCCAGCAGCGGGGCGGGACTAGCGGGTAAAGAGACCCAGTACTTC. It encodes CASSGAGLAGKETQYF.

V and J are TRBV11-2 and TRBJ2-1; no clear D. Germline values: CDR1 SGHAT, CDR2 FQNNGV. The V end lost 5 bases, the J end lost 5 bases, and 16 bases lay between the germline ends. The CDR3 is made up of 15 amino acids. In DNA form, the CDR3 reads TGTGCCAGCAGCCCCACTGCGACACTTAACAATGAGCAGTTCTTC. This translates into CASSPTATLNNEQFF.

V gene TRBV4-1 combines with J gene TRBJ1-1; D is perhaps TRBD1 (5 bases). V dropped 0 bases and J dropped 10 bases, with 12 bases sitting between them. Germline V gives CDR1 MGHRA, CDR2 YSYEKL. The CDR3 spans 13 residues. CDR3: CASSQDTQGGAFF. In nucleotides, the CDR3 is TGCGCCAGCAGCCAAGATACGCAGGGAGGAGCTTTCTTT.

The V gene is TRBV25-1, the J gene TRBJ2-2, with D hard to call. Trimming took 5 bases from V and 5 from J, leaving 9 bases between them. The CDR3 has 13 residues. Germline lookup yields CDR1 MGHDK and CDR2 SYGVNS. Here the CDR3 DNA reads TGTGCCAGCAGTCTAACTCCGACCGGGGAGCTGTTTTTT. Its protein is CASSLTPTGELFF.

The chain employs TRBV3-1 (or the pseudogene TRBV3-2) and TRBJ1-6, with 9 bases that match TRBD1. Trimming cost V 7 bases and J 2 bases; bases outside gene matches: 12. Looked up from germline, CDR1 is LGHDT and CDR2 is YNNKEL (reference sequence). This CDR3 has 18 residues. As DNA, the CDR3 is TGTGCCAGCAAGGGGCCGGGACAGGGATATACCTATAATTCACCCCTCCACTTT. Translating gives CASKGPGQGYTYNSPLHF.

The chain combines TRBV5-1 with TRBJ2-1, with 8 bases that match TRBD1. Per germline, CDR1 SGHRS and CDR2 YFSETQ. J lost 3 bases, V lost 4 bases, and 6 bases had no gene match. This CDR3 has 15 amino acids. DNA of the CDR3: TGCGCCAGCAGCCCAGGGACAGGACACTACAATGAGCAGTTCTTC. This gives the protein CASSPGTGHYNEQFF.

This chain links TRBV27 with TRBJ2-3; TRBD2 aligns across 11 bases. The CDR3 totals 18 residues. Per the germline V gene, CDR1 is MNHEY and CDR2 is SMNVEV (reference sequence). Unmatched junction bases numbered 11, after V lost 4 bases and J lost 2 bases. CDR3 bases: TGTGCCAGCAGTTCCTTCTTAAGACTAGCGGGGAACACAGATACGCAGTATTTT. It translates to CASSSFLRLAGNTDTQYF.